What follows are 5 T cell receptor beta chains derived from one specimen sequenced in a study of blood T cells in healthy people across ages. Next came a second PCR, run for about 6 to 11 cycles, which used a sample-barcoded 5' primer along with a J-beta primer mix. A single record per CDR3 protein comes from TCRdb applying MiXCR to the 5' RACE reads. The sample includes hundreds of thousands of distinct CDR3 sequences, around 41% of them seen just once. Sequencing was carried out using blood. The receptors shown here come from an elderly man in good health.

The CDR3 nucleotides are TGTGCCACCAGCAGAGATCGCCCTTCCCAGCGGGGGGATACGCAGTATTTT. It encodes CATSRDRPSQRGDTQYF. The chain combines TRBV15 with TRBJ2-3, with 8 nucleotides matching TRBD2. Germline V CDR1 and CDR2: LNHNV, YYDKDF (reference sequence). Trimming took 0 bases from V and 6 from J; bases not matched to a gene: 11. The CDR3 runs 17 residues. The full variable domain, in which reference TRBV15 and TRBJ2-3 provide the parts outside the CDR3, is DAMVIQNPRYQVTQFGKPVTLSCSQTLNHNVMYWYQQKSSQAPKLLFHYYDKDFNNEADTPDNFQSRRPNTSFCFLDIRSPGLGDTAMYLCATSRDRPSQRGDTQYFGPGTRLTVL.

This clonotype was seen a few times. The chain carries TRBV9 and TRBJ2-1; 8 nucleotides agree with TRBD1. This CDR3 is 14 amino acids long. The ends lost 3 bases at V and 9 bases at J; junction bases unmatched: 8. The V gene's germline CDR1 is SGDLS and CDR2 YYNGEE. The CDR3 loop reads CASSALQGESEQFF. CDR3 nucleotide sequence: TGTGCCAGCAGCGCTTTACAGGGGGAAAGTGAGCAGTTCTTC.

The chain couples TRBV20-1 to TRBJ2-5; D ambiguous. The CDR3 loop spans 13 amino acids. V was pared by 7 bases and J by 5 bases, with 17 bases between. Germline loops: CDR1 DFQATT, CDR2 SNEGSKA (reference sequence). The CDR3 protein is CSGPWGIGETQYF. DNA of the CDR3: TGCAGTGGACCCTGGGGAATTGGGGAGACCCAGTACTTC.

This chain connects TRBV5-5 to TRBJ1-2; 9 bases match TRBD1. Germline V lookup: CDR1 SGHKS, CDR2 YYEKEE (reference sequence). The CDR3 runs 14 residues. After removal of 4 bases from V and 4 bases from J, the junction contained 5 bases not matched to a gene. The CDR3 protein is CASSATGGSYGYTF. As DNA, the CDR3 is TGTGCCAGCAGCGCAACAGGGGGCTCCTATGGCTACACCTTC.

The J gene is TRBJ1-1, the V gene TRBV20-1; D possibly corresponds to TRBD1 (5 bases). Germline assignment: CDR1 DFQATT and CDR2 SNEGSKA (reference sequence). CDR3 length equals 12 residues. V was clipped by 2 bases and J by 7 bases, with 11 bases between them. The CDR3 loop reads CSARKGLGEAFF. For the CDR3, the DNA is TGCAGTGCTAGAAAGGGGTTGGGTGAAGCTTTCTTT.